A selection of T cell receptor beta chains follows, all from one sample in a study of cytomegalovirus exposure and HLA in healthy donors. Clones were sequenced by immunoSEQ multiplex PCR, and TCRdb holds only the in-frame ones, with some missing. The sample lists approximately 76,000 clones, 94% occurring once. What was sequenced was PBMCs. The receptor source for this set is a woman between 18 and 29 years old in good health and CMV-seropositive. Both conserved end residues are part of each CDR3. The D gene is left open where the match is weak. Only some rows state a clone size, as once, few, many or a class for expanded clones.

d_call j_call clone_size v_call cdr3_aa cdr3_nt
- TRBJ2-3 - TRBV19 CASSIYTSTDTQYF TGTGCCAGTAGTATTTATACTAGCACAGATACGCAGTATTTT
- TRBJ2-7 - TRBV28 CASGDIGYEQYF TGTGCCAGCGGGGACATAGGCTACGAGCAGTACTTC
- TRBJ1-4 - TRBV30 CACKGGDEKLFF TGTGCCTGTAAGGGGGGGGATGAAAAACTGTTTTTT
TRBD1 TRBJ1-1 - TRBV28 CASSYPGGNTEAFF TGTGCCAGCAGTTATCCAGGGGGCAACACTGAAGCTTTCTTT
- TRBJ1-2 - TRBV14 CASSQVHSGGGYTF TGTGCCAGCAGCCAAGTCCACTCGGGGGGTGGCTACACCTTC
- TRBJ2-3 - TRBV6-9 CASSYLSQGGGEYTDTQYF TGTGCCAGCAGTTATTTATCCCAAGGGGGCGGGGAATACACAGATACGCAGTATTTT
TRBD1 TRBJ1-1 once TRBV30 CAWSDSGTGSEAFF TGTGCCTGGAGTGATTCCGGGACAGGGAGTGAAGCTTTCTTT
- TRBJ2-3 - TRBV27 CASSFADTQYF TGTGCCAGCAGTTTTGCGGATACGCAGTATTTT
- TRBJ1-2 - TRBV28 CASSLGREDYGYTF TGTGCCAGCAGTTTAGGACGGGAAGACTATGGCTACACCTTC
- TRBJ1-2 - TRBV28 CASSSTVNYGYTF TGTGCCAGCAGCTCGACAGTTAACTATGGCTACACCTTC
TRBD2 TRBJ2-1 - TRBV9 CASSVAGGLGGGVNEQFF TGTGCCAGCAGCGTAGCGGGGGGACTAGGGGGAGGTGTAAATGAGCAGTTCTTC
- TRBJ1-1 - TRBV28 CASSPPGTRRTEAFF TGTGCCAGCAGTCCTCCTGGCACGAGGCGAACTGAAGCTTTCTTT
TRBD2 TRBJ2-7 once TRBV6-7 CASSFRGRTSYYEQYF TGTGCCAGCAGTTTCCGGGGCCGGACTAGTTACTACGAGCAGTACTTC
TRBD1 TRBJ2-7 - TRBV28 CASRLGGPYEQYF TGTGCCAGCAGATTAGGGGGCCCCTACGAGCAGTACTTC
TRBD1 TRBJ2-7 - TRBV7-9 CASSSSGTGGSYEQYF TGTGCCAGCAGCTCCTCCGGGACAGGGGGTTCCTACGAGCAGTACTTC
TRBD2 TRBJ2-7 - TRBV5-1 CASSLTSGRMSSYEQYF TGCGCCAGCAGCTTGACCAGCGGGAGGATGAGCTCCTACGAGCAGTACTTC
- TRBJ1-2 once TRBV5-6 CASSPGTALSNYGYTF TGTGCCAGCAGCCCTGGGACTGCTCTTTCTAACTATGGCTACACCTTC
- TRBJ1-4 - TRBV28 CASSLQGELFF TGTGCCAGCAGTTTACAGGGTGAACTGTTTTTT
- TRBJ1-5 - TRBV19 CASSVGVRGNQPQHF TGTGCCAGTAGCGTAGGGGTCCGCGGCAATCAGCCCCAGCATTTT
TRBD1 TRBJ2-3 once TRBV4-3 CASSQWTGVNTQYF TGCGCCAGCAGCCAATGGACAGGGGTTAATACGCAGTATTTT
TRBD1 TRBJ2-3 - TRBV10-3 CAISPEDRVTDTQYF TGTGCCATCAGTCCCGAGGACAGGGTCACAGATACGCAGTATTTT
- TRBJ1-2 - TRBV6-5 CASSYDLGGPHYGYTF TGTGCCAGCAGTTACGATTTGGGGGGGCCGCACTATGGCTACACCTTC
TRBD2 TRBJ2-3 once TRBV5-1 CASSSGLAGRTDTQYF TGCGCCAGCAGCTCGGGACTAGCGGGGCGCACAGATACGCAGTATTTT
TRBD1 TRBJ1-5 - TRBV4-2 CASSRDRGHQPQHF TGTGCCAGCAGCCGAGACAGGGGGCATCAGCCCCAGCATTTT
TRBD1 TRBJ1-5 - TRBV6-5 CASSLDRGSQPQHF TGTGCCAGCAGCCTCGACAGGGGTAGTCAGCCCCAGCATTTT
TRBD1 TRBJ1-2 - TRBV20-1 CSAAGQDGYTF TGCAGTGCCGCCGGACAGGATGGCTACACCTTC
TRBD2 TRBJ2-5 - TRBV7-2 CASSLTSGGLLETQYF TGTGCCAGCAGCTTAACTAGCGGGGGCCTGTTAGAGACCCAGTACTTC
- TRBJ1-2 - TRBV5-6 CASSQTNYGYTF TGTGCCAGCAGCCAGACAAACTATGGCTACACCTTC
- TRBJ2-3 - TRBV4-1 CASSLGDTQYF TGCGCCAGCAGCCTCGGGGATACGCAGTATTTT
TRBD1 TRBJ1-2 once TRBV7-2 CASSLARTGDGYTF TGTGCCAGCAGCTTAGCGCGGACAGGGGATGGCTACACCTTC
- TRBJ2-5 - TRBV2 CASSELTQYF TGTGCCAGCAGTGAATTAACCCAGTACTTC
TRBD1 TRBJ2-1 - TRBV6-6 CASSYFRGRVDNEQFF TGTGCCAGCAGTTACTTCAGGGGGCGGGTGGACAATGAGCAGTTCTTC
- TRBJ2-5 - TRBV30 CAWSSGGWETQYF TGTGCCTGGAGTAGTGGGGGCTGGGAGACCCAGTACTTC
- TRBJ2-4 - TRBV5-5 CASSLQTVGQYF TGTGCCAGCAGCCTACAGACAGTGGGTCAGTACTTC
TRBD2 TRBJ2-3 - TRBV5-5 CASSLAIAGGPKILTDTQYF TGTGCCAGCAGCTTGGCGATAGCGGGGGGCCCTAAGATACTTACAGATACGCAGTATTTT
TRBD2 TRBJ2-7 - TRBV7-8 CASSPHRIWTSGLLSYEQYF TGTGCCAGCAGCCCCCACCGGATTTGGACTAGCGGGCTTTTGTCTTACGAGCAGTACTTC
- TRBJ1-3 - TRBV5-1 CASSEQGHGNTIYF TGCGCCAGCAGCGAACAGGGTCACGGAAACACCATATATTTT
TRBD1 TRBJ1-5 once TRBV19 CASTRTGRQPQHF TGTGCCAGTACCCGGACAGGGAGGCAGCCCCAGCATTTT
TRBD2 TRBJ2-5 - TRBV9 CASSVAASGLRETQYF TGTGCCAGCAGCGTAGCGGCTAGCGGCTTAAGGGAGACCCAGTACTTC
TRBD1 TRBJ2-7 - TRBV6-5 CASRVGTGLSYEQYF TGTGCCAGCAGGGTAGGGACAGGGCTCTCCTACGAGCAGTACTTC
TRBD1 TRBJ1-1 - TRBV10-3 CAISRQGQNTEAFF TGTGCCATCAGTAGACAGGGGCAGAACACTGAAGCTTTCTTT
TRBD1 TRBJ2-5 - TRBV30 CAWSAAQGETQYF TGTGCCTGGAGCGCCGCACAGGGGGAGACCCAGTACTTC
TRBD1 TRBJ2-2 once TRBV18 CASSIRTGMTGELFF TGTGCCAGCTCGATACGGACAGGGATGACCGGGGAGCTGTTTTTT
- TRBJ2-2 - TRBV28 CASSFPMNTGELFF TGTGCCAGCAGTTTCCCTATGAACACCGGGGAGCTGTTTTTT
- TRBJ1-1 - TRBV7-9 CASSHPAGGTEAFF TGTGCCAGCAGCCACCCAGCGGGGGGCACTGAAGCTTTCTTT